This T cell receptor beta chain came from a study of blood T cell repertoires in COVID-19. Trimming pared 6 bases from V and 3 bases from J, leaving 12 bases between. Per germline, CDR1 MNHEY and CDR2 SVGAGI. The CDR3 runs 13 residues. Libraries were prepared by immunoSEQ multiplex PCR; TCRdb keeps only in-frame clonotypes and omits some of them. The sample lists over 95,000 clones; 79% were seen once. This chain connects TRBV6-5 to TRBJ2-7; TRBD1 might be the D (6 bases). The receptor was derived from a woman over 75 with active or convalescent COVID-19. Sequencing was carried out using peripheral blood. DNA of the CDR3: TGTGCCAGCAGCCAAAAGACAGGCTACGAGCAGTACTTC. It codes for CASSQKTGYEQYF.